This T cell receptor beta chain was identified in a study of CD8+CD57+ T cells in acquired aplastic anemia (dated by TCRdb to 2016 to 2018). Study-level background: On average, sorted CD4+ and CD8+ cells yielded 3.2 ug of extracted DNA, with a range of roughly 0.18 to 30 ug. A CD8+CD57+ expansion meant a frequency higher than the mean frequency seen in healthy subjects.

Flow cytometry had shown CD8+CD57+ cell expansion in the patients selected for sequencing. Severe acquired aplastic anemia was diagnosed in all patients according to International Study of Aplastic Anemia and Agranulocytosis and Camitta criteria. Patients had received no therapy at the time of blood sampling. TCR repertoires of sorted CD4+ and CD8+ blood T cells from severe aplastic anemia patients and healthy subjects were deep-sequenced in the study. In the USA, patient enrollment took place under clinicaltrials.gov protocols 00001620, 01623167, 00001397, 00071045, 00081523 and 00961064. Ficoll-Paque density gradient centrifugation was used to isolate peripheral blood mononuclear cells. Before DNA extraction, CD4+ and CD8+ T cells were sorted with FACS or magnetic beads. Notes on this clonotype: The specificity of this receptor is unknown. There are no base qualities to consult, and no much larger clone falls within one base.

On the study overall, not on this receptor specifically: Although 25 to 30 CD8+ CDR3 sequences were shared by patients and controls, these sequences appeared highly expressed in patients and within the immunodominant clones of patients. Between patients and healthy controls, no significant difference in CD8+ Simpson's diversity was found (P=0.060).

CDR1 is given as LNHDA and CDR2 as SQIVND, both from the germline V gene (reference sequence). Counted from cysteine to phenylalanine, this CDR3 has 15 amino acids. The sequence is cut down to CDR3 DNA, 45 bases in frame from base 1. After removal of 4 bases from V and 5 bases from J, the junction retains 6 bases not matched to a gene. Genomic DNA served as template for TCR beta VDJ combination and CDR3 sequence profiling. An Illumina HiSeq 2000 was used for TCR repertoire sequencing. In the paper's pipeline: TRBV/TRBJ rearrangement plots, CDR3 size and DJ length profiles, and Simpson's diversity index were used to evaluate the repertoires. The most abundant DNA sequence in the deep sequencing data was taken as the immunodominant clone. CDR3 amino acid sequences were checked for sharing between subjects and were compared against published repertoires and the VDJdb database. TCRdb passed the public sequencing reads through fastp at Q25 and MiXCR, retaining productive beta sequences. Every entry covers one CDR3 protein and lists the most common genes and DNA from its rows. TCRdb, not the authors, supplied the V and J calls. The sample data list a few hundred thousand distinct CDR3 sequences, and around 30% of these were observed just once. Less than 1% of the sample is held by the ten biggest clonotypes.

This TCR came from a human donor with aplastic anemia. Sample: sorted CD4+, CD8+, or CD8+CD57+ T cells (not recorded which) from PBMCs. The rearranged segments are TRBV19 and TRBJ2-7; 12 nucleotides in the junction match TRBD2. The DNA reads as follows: TGTGCCAGTAGTACGCCCGGACTAGCGGGAAACGAGCAGTACTTC. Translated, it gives CASSTPGLAGNEQYF. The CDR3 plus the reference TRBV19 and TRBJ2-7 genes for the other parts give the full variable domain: DGGITQSPKYLFRKEGQNVTLSCEQNLNHDAMYWYRQDPGQGLRLIYYSQIVNDFQKGDIAEGYSVSREKKESFPLTVTSAQKNPTAFYLCASSTPGLAGNEQYFGPGTRLTVT.